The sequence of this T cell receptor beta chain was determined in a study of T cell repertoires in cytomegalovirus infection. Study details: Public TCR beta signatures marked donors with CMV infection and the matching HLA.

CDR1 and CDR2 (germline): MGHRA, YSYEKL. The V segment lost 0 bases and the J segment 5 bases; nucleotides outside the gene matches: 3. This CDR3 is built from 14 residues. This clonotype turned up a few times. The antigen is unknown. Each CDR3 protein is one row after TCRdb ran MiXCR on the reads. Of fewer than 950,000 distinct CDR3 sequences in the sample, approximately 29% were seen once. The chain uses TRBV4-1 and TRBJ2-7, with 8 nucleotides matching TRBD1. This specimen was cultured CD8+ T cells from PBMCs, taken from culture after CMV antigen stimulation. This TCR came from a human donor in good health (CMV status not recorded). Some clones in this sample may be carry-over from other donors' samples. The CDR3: CASSQDRGLDEQYF. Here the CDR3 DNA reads TGCGCCAGCAGCCAAGACAGGGGGCTCGACGAGCAGTACTTC.